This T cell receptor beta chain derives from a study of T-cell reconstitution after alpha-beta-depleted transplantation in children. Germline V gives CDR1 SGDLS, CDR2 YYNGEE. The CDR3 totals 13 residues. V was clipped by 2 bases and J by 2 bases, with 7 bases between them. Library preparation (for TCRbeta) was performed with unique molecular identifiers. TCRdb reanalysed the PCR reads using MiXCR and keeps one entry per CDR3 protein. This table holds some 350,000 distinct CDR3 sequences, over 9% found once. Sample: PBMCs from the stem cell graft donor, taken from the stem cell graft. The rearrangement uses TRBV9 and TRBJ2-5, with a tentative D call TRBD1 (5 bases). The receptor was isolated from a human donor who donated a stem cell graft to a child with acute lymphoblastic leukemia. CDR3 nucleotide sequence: TGTGCCAGCAGCGTCGACAGACAAGAGACCCAGTACTTC. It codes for CASSVDRQETQYF.